The 15 T cell receptor beta chains in this list originate from one sample, sequenced in a study of OX40 agonist ivuxolimab in advanced cancers. The method was immunoSEQ multiplex PCR; TCRdb's version includes in-frame clones alone and lacks a portion of them. The sample contains around 72,000 clones, more than 70% of which appear only once. This material consisted of CD4+ or CD8+ T cells sorted from blood, taken in a trial of the OX40 agonist ivuxolimab. The receptor source for this set is an adult with an advanced solid tumor such as melanoma, head and neck, liver or kidney cancer.

This chain joins TRBV18 and TRBJ2-5; tentatively, D is TRBD1 (5 bases). V was trimmed by 6 bases and J by 3 bases, leaving 8 bases between them. This CDR3 comprises 12 residues. The germline gives CDR1 KGHSH, CDR2 LQKENI. Here the CDR3 reads CASSDREETQYF. Written as DNA, the CDR3 is TGTGCCAGCTCCGACAGAGAAGAGACCCAGTACTTC.

The chain recombines TRBV19 with TRBJ2-3; 12 nucleotides line up with TRBD2. CDR3 length: 18 residues. The trim removed 5 bases at V and 4 bases at J, leaving 13 bases unmatched. Germline values: CDR1 LNHDA, CDR2 SQIVND (reference sequence). The CDR3 spells CASSPTLAGGPTADTQYF. CDR3 coding DNA: TGTGCCAGTAGTCCAACTCTAGCGGGAGGGCCCACCGCAGATACGCAGTATTTT. Full variable domain (rest looked up from reference TRBV19 and TRBJ2-3): DGGITQSPKYLFRKEGQNVTLSCEQNLNHDAMYWYRQDPGQGLRLIYYSQIVNDFQKGDIAEGYSVSREKKESFPLTVTSAQKNPTAFYLCASSPTLAGGPTADTQYFGPGTRLTVL.

This clone was detected once. The V and J genes are TRBV15 and TRBJ2-2; unclear D gene. Deletions cut 4 bases from V and 4 bases from J, with 13 bases between. CDR3 length: 15 amino acids. Germline loops: CDR1 LNHNV, CDR2 YYDKDF (reference sequence). CDR3 in DNA: TGTGCCACCAGCAAAAAAAAGGTGGCCACCGGGGAGCTGTTTTTT. Translating gives CATSKKKVATGELFF.

CDR3 DNA sequence: TGTGCCAGCAATGCTCGGGGGGCCCAAGAGACCCAGTACTTC. Its translation: CASNARGAQETQYF. The rearrangement links TRBV2 to TRBJ2-5, with D possibly matching TRBD2 (7 bases). Between the trimmed V and J ends, which lost 7 bases and 1 base, there was a span of 13 bases. Germline V gene data show CDR1 as SNHLY and CDR2 as FYNNEI. The CDR3 is 14 amino acids.

This rearrangement joins TRBV18 to TRBJ2-1, with 8 nucleotides matching TRBD2. Germline values: CDR1 KGHSH, CDR2 LQKENI. This CDR3 has 16 amino acids. J lost 6 bases, V lost 2 bases, and 9 bases had no gene match. CDR3 sequence (DNA): TGTGCCAGCTCACCAGATAGCGGGGTTTCTCCCAATGAGCAGTTCTTC. It translates to CASSPDSGVSPNEQFF. Full variable domain (rest looked up from reference TRBV18 and TRBJ2-1): NAGVMQNPRHLVRRRGQEARLRCSPMKGHSHVYWYRQLPEEGLKFMVYLQKENIIDESGMPKERFSAEFPKEGPSILRIQQVVRGDSAAYFCASSPDSGVSPNEQFFGPGTRLTVL.

V and J are TRBV5-1 and TRBJ2-2; no clear D gene. Trimming pared 1 base from V and 1 base from J, leaving 8 bases between. The CDR3 sequence is 15 residues long. Germline V lookup: CDR1 SGHRS, CDR2 YFSETQ. This CDR3 is CASSLIGRNTGELFF. In DNA form, the CDR3 reads TGCGCCAGCAGCTTGATCGGCAGGAACACCGGGGAGCTGTTTTTT.

This sequence joins TRBV2 and TRBJ1-6; 10 bases match TRBD1. J lost 10 bases, V lost 6 bases, and 3 bases had no gene match. CDR3 length equals 13 residues. CDR1 is SNHLY and CDR2 is FYNNEI in the germline V gene. The CDR3 sequence: CASRTGGESPLHF. CDR3 DNA sequence: TGTGCCAGCAGGACAGGGGGCGAGTCACCCCTCCACTTT. Full variable domain (remainder filled in from reference TRBV2 and TRBJ1-6): EPEVTQTPSHQVTQMGQEVILRCVPISNHLYFYWYRQILGQKVEFLVSFYNNEISEKSEIFDDQFSVERPDGSNFTLKIRSTKLEDSAMYFCASRTGGESPLHFGNGTRLTVT.

This clone was seen just once. The V and J genes are TRBV7-8 and TRBJ2-3, with TRBD2 matching 7 bases. V gave up 2 bases and J gave up 8 bases; unmatched junction bases: 4. Germline-derived CDR1 and CDR2 are SGHVS and FQNEAQ. The CDR3 sequence is 13 residues long. CDR3 in amino acids: CASSLNREGTQYF. The CDR3 nucleotides read TGTGCCAGCAGCTTAAATAGGGAGGGTACGCAGTATTTT.

V is TRBV7-2 and J is TRBJ2-1; no clear D gene. The germline CDR1 and CDR2 sequences are SGHTA and FQGNSA. Trimming took off 0 bases at V and 2 bases at J, with 8 bases between the two ends. The CDR3 consists of 15 residues. The CDR3 loop reads CASSLAGITYNEQFF. CDR3 DNA sequence: TGTGCCAGCAGCTTAGCGGGGATCACCTACAATGAGCAGTTCTTC.

The V and J genes are TRBV4-3 and TRBJ1-2; D unclear. Trimming removed 4 bases from V and 2 bases from J, with 17 bases in between. Germline values: CDR1 LGHNA, CDR2 YSLEER. This CDR3 region has 16 residues. The CDR3 loop is CASSPYMGPENYGYTF. CDR3 nucleotides: TGCGCCAGCAGCCCCTACATGGGCCCAGAGAACTATGGCTACACCTTC.

The chain has TRBV4-1 and TRBJ2-3, with 9 bases that match TRBD2. From germline, CDR1 is MGHRA and CDR2 YSYEKL. J gave up 2 bases and V 3 bases, and 6 bases lay outside the gene matches. This CDR3 comprises 16 residues. The CDR3 coding sequence is TGCGCCAGCAGCCATACGGGACTAGCCCTCACAGATACGCAGTATTTT. It is translated as CASSHTGLALTDTQYF.

The chain carries TRBV6-1 and TRBJ1-5; a weak D match, TRBD1 (6 bases). This CDR3 is 15 amino acids long. The V gene lost 2 bases and the J gene lost 5 bases, with 13 bases spanning the gap. Germline V lookup: CDR1 MNHNS, CDR2 SASEGT. The CDR3 DNA sequence: TGTGCCAGCAGTGAACTGTCAGGGGTGGATCAGCCCCAGCATTTT. Its translation: CASSELSGVDQPQHF.

This chain uses TRBV9 with TRBJ1-6; 9 bases line up with TRBD1. Germline trimming cut 3 bases from V and 9 bases from J; bases unmatched to any gene: 7. This CDR3 spans 15 amino acids. Germline lookup yields CDR1 SGDLS and CDR2 YYNGEE. The CDR3 DNA is TGTGCCAGCAGCGGACTGGGGACAGGGCCTTCACCCCTCCACTTT. It yields the protein CASSGLGTGPSPLHF.

Relative to its sample, this clone is medium-sized. The rearrangement joins TRBV2 to TRBJ1-5; TRBD1 aligns across 8 bases. The V gene's germline CDR1 is SNHLY and CDR2 FYNNEI. The CDR3 has 13 amino acids. V was pared by 9 bases and J by 7 bases, with 8 bases of the junction left unmatched. Here the CDR3 DNA reads TGTGCCAGTGACGACAGGGGCGGACAGCCCCAGCATTTT. Translation gives CASDDRGGQPQHF.

The V and J genes are TRBV10-1 and TRBJ1-4, with 7 nucleotides matching TRBD1. CDR1 is WNHNN and CDR2 is SYGVQD in the germline V gene (reference sequence). The CDR3 covers 14 residues. After removal of 7 bases from V and 4 bases from J, the junction contained 6 bases not matched to a gene. The CDR3 region has the DNA TGCGCCAGCACCAGGGGGGGGGTTAATGAAAAACTGTTTTTT. Translated: CASTRGGVNEKLFF.